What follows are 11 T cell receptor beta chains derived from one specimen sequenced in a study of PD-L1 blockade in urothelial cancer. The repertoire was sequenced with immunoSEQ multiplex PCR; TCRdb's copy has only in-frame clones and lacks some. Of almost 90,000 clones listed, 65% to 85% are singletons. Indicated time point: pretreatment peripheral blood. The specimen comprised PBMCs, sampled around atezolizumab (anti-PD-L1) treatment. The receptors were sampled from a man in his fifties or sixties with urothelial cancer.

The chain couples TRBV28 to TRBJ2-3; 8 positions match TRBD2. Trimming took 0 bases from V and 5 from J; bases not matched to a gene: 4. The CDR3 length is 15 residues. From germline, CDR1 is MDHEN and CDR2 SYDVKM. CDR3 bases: TGTGCCAGCAGTTTATGGAGGACTAGCTTAGATACGCAGTATTTT. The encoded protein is CASSLWRTSLDTQYF.

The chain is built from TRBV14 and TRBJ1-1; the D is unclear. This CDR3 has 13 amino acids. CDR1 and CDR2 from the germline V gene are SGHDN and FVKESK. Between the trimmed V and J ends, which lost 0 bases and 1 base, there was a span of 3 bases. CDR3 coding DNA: TGTGCCAGCAGCCAAGACCGGAACACTGAAGCTTTCTTT. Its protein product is CASSQDRNTEAFF.

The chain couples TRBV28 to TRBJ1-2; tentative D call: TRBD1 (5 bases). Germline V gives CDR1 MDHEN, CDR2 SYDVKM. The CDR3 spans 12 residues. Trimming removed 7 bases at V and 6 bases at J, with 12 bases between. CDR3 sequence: CASTVAGHGYTF. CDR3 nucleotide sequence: TGTGCCAGCACGGTAGCGGGGCATGGCTACACCTTC.

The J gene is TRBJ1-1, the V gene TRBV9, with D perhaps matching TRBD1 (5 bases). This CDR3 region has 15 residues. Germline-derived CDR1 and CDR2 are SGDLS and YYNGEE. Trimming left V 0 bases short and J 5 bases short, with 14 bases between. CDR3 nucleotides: TGTGCCAGCAGCGTAGGGGGCAGTATGGGTACTGAAGCTTTCTTT. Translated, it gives CASSVGGSMGTEAFF.

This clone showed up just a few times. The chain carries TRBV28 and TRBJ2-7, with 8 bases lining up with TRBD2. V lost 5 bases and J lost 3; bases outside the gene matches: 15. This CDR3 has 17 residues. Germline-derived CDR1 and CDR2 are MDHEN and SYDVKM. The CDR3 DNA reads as TGTGCCAGCAGTCGACCCCCGGGACTAGTCCTACGCTACGAGCAGTACTTC. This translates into CASSRPPGLVLRYEQYF.

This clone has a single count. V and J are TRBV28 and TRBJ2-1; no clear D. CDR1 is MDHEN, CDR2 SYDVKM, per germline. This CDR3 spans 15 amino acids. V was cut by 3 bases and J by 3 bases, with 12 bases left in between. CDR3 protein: CASSFTASNYNEQFF. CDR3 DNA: TGTGCCAGCAGTTTCACCGCTAGTAACTACAATGAGCAGTTCTTC.

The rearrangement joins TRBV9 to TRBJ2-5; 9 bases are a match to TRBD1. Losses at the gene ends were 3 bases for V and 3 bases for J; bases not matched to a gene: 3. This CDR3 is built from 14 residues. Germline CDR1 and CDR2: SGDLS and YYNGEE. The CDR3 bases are TGTGCCAGCAGCGACGGACAGGGGAAAGAGACCCAGTACTTC. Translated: CASSDGQGKETQYF. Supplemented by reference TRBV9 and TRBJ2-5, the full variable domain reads DSGVTQTPKHLITATGQRVTLRCSPRSGDLSVYWYQQSLDQGLQFLIQYYNGEERAKGNILERFSAQQFPDLHSELNLSSLELGDSALYFCASSDGQGKETQYFGPGTRLLVL.

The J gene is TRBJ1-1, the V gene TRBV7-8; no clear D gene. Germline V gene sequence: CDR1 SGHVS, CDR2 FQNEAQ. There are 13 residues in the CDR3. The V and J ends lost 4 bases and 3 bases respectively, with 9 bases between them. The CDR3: CASSSRVDTEAFF. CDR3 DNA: TGTGCCAGCAGCTCGAGGGTAGACACTGAAGCTTTCTTT.

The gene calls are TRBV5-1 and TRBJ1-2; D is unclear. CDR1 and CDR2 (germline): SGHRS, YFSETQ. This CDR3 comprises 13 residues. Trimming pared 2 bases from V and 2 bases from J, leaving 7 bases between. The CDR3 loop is CASSFGGNYGYTF. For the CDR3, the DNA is TGCGCCAGCAGCTTCGGCGGAAACTATGGCTACACCTTC.

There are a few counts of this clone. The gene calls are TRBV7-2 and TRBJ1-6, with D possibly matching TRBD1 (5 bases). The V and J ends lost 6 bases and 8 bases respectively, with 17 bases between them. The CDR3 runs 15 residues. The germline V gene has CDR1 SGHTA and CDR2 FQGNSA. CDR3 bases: TGTGCCAGCAGTCTAAGCGCCCGGGGGGATTCACCCCTCCACTTT. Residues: CASSLSARGDSPLHF.

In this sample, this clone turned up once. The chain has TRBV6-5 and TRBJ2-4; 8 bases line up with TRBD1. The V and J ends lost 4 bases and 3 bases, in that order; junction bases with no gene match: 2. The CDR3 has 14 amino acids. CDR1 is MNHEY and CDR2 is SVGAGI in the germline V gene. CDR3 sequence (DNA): TGTGCCAGCAGTTCCAGGGGGCGCAAAAACATTCAGTACTTC. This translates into CASSSRGRKNIQYF.